The 20 T cell receptor beta chains below were found in one sample sequenced in a study of Ad26.COV2.S vaccination and SARS-CoV-2 variants. Regarding treatment: roughly 20 received Ad26.COV2.S at low or high dose, single or two shots; several received placebo; per-sample allocation not given. Sampling was done on day 63 after the first vaccine or placebo injection. Data came from immunoSEQ multiplex PCR; TCRdb stores just in-frame clones and leaves some out. The sample records almost 400,000 clones, about 91% being singletons. This specimen was peripheral blood, taken in a trial of Ad26.COV2.S vaccine versus placebo. These TCRs come from a person aged 18 to 65 who received the Ad26.COV2.S COVID-19 vaccine or a placebo.

The rearrangement uses TRBV7-9 and TRBJ2-3; the D gene is possibly TRBD2 (5 bases). Germline loops: CDR1 SEHNR, CDR2 FQNEAQ (reference sequence). V lost 4 bases, J lost 1 base, and 15 bases lay in between. CDR3 size: 16 residues. This CDR3 is CASSSQASQRTDTQYF. DNA of the CDR3: TGTGCCAGCAGCTCCCAAGCTAGCCAACGCACAGATACGCAGTATTTT.

The V and J genes are TRBV25-1 and TRBJ1-1; no clear D gene. Germline V gene data show CDR1 as MGHDK and CDR2 as SYGVNS. This CDR3 has 14 amino acids. V was shortened by 6 bases and J by 1 base, with 12 bases between the two germline ends. The CDR3 spells CASRDFGQNTEAFF. The CDR3 coding sequence is TGTGCCAGCAGGGACTTCGGGCAGAACACTGAAGCTTTCTTT.

The chain couples TRBV6-1 to TRBJ2-7; D not certain. The germline gives CDR1 MNHNS, CDR2 SASEGT. V dropped 3 bases and J dropped 3 bases, with 18 bases sitting between them. CDR3 length: 16 amino acids. CDR3 in amino acids: CASSDARLVLGYEQYF. CDR3 in DNA: TGTGCCAGCAGTGACGCCCGGCTTGTATTAGGCTACGAGCAGTACTTC.

This clone has only one observation. The J gene is TRBJ2-1, the V gene TRBV29-1; a possible D gene is TRBD2 (6 bases). The germline V gene encodes CDR1 SQVTM and CDR2 ANQGSEA. V was trimmed by 3 bases and J by 6 bases, leaving 12 bases between them. This CDR3 region has 13 residues. The CDR3 nucleotides are TGCAGCGTTGAGGGAGGACCGACCAATGAGCAGTTCTTC. It codes for CSVEGGPTNEQFF.

This chain uses TRBV10-3 with TRBJ1-1; D remains ambiguous. Germline V gives CDR1 ENHRY, CDR2 SYGVKD. The CDR3 consists of 13 residues. V was cut by 7 bases and J by 4 bases, with 13 bases left in between. The CDR3 DNA reads TGTGCCATCACTCCCTCTAAGTTCACTGAAGCTTTCTTT. It is translated as CAITPSKFTEAFF.

The count of this clone is one. The V and J genes are TRBV7-6 and TRBJ2-5; 11 bases line up with TRBD2. Trimming at V came to 5 bases and at J to 0 bases, leaving 14 bases not matched to a gene. CDR1 and CDR2 (germline): SGHVS, FNYEAQ. The CDR3 runs 19 residues. CDR3 sequence reads: CASSLLAGGPMIYQETQYF. The CDR3 nucleotides read TGTGCCAGCAGCCTTCTAGCGGGAGGTCCCATGATTTACCAAGAGACCCAGTACTTC.

J is TRBJ2-7 and V is TRBV28; 7 bases fit TRBD2. The CDR3 extends over 14 amino acids. V dropped 4 bases and J dropped 4; count of bases not matched to a gene: 7. Per germline, CDR1 MDHEN and CDR2 SYDVKM. CDR3 region: CASSSMGGWYEQYF. The CDR3, as DNA: TGTGCCAGCAGTTCTATGGGAGGGTGGTACGAGCAGTACTTC.

V usage is TRBV3-1 (or the pseudogene TRBV3-2) and J usage is TRBJ2-1; D is unresolved. The CDR3 sequence is 11 residues long. Trimming left V 5 bases short and J 8 bases short, with 7 bases between. The germline V gene has CDR1 LGHDT and CDR2 YNNKEL (reference sequence). CDR3 nucleotides: TGTGCCAGCAGCAAATGCTATGAGCAGTTCTTC. Encoded protein: CASSKCYEQFF.

This clone has more than one count but fewer than ten. CDR3 amino acids: CASSPGTYTGELFF. The CDR3, as DNA: TGTGCCAGTAGTCCGGGGACCTACACCGGGGAGCTGTTTTTT. This chain uses TRBV19 with TRBJ2-2, with D possibly called TRBD1 or TRBD2 (5 bases each). Looked up from germline, CDR1 is LNHDA and CDR2 is SQIVND (reference sequence). This CDR3 is built from 14 residues. The germline V and J ends were trimmed by 5 bases and 3 bases, with 10 bases remaining between them.

The rearrangement links TRBV12-3 or TRBV12-4 to TRBJ2-2; D is unresolved. The CDR3 is made up of 12 amino acids. Trimming pared 5 bases from V and 4 bases from J, leaving 5 bases between. CDR3 protein: CASSHPTGELFF. Here the CDR3 DNA reads TGTGCCAGCAGTCACCCCACCGGGGAGCTGTTTTTT.

The chain links TRBV5-1 to TRBJ2-1, with 9 bases aligning to TRBD2. J lost 1 base, V lost 4 bases, and 6 bases had no gene match. Per the germline V gene, CDR1 is SGHRS and CDR2 is YFSETQ. This CDR3 comprises 16 residues. CDR3 coding DNA: TGCGCCAGCAGCCTCAATAGCGGGAGTTCCTACAATGAGCAGTTCTTC. Protein sequence: CASSLNSGSSYNEQFF.

The chain has TRBV12-3 or TRBV12-4 and TRBJ2-6; no reliable D call. Trimming pared 6 bases from V and 0 bases from J, leaving 3 bases between. This CDR3 has 13 residues. The CDR3 protein is CASRGSGANVLTF. The CDR3 DNA follows: TGTGCCAGCAGGGGCTCTGGGGCCAACGTCCTGACTTTC.

V gene TRBV5-1 combines with J gene TRBJ1-1; no clear D. The CDR3 totals 14 residues. In germline, CDR1 is SGHRS, CDR2 YFSETQ. V lost 3 bases, J lost 4 bases, and 13 bases lay in between. As DNA, the CDR3 is TGCGCCAGCAGCTGGACGGACGGGTTCACTGAAGCTTTCTTT. Translated: CASSWTDGFTEAFF. Supplemented by reference TRBV5-1 and TRBJ1-1, the full variable domain reads KAGVTQTPRYLIKTRGQQVTLSCSPISGHRSVSWYQQTPGQGLQFLFEYFSETQRNKGNFPGRFSGRQFSNSRSEMNVSTLELGDSALYLCASSWTDGFTEAFFGQGTRLTVV.

The V call is TRBV27, the J call TRBJ2-1, with TRBD2 identical over 7 bases. The CDR3 spans 16 residues. V lost 5 bases, J lost 3 bases, and 10 bases stayed unmatched. Germline-derived CDR1 and CDR2 are MNHEY and SMNVEV (reference sequence). CDR3 coding DNA: TGTGCCAGCAGTCCCCCCGCGGGAGTGTTCTACAATGAGCAGTTCTTC. It codes for CASSPPAGVFYNEQFF.

This chain links TRBV2 with TRBJ2-1; maybe TRBD2 (6 bases). The V gene's germline CDR1 is SNHLY and CDR2 FYNNEI. The CDR3 spans 14 residues. Trimming pared 3 bases from V and 3 bases from J, leaving 9 bases between. DNA of the CDR3: TGTGCCAGCAGTGAGGGACTGATCTACAATGAGCAGTTCTTC. It specifies CASSEGLIYNEQFF. The full variable domain, in which reference TRBV2 and TRBJ2-1 provide the parts outside the CDR3, is EPEVTQTPSHQVTQMGQEVILRCVPISNHLYFYWYRQILGQKVEFLVSFYNNEISEKSEIFDDQFSVERPDGSNFTLKIRSTKLEDSAMYFCASSEGLIYNEQFFGPGTRLTVL.

The chain uses TRBV2 and TRBJ1-1; TRBD1 agrees at 11 bases. In germline, CDR1 is SNHLY, CDR2 FYNNEI. This CDR3 comprises 14 residues. J lost 7 bases, V lost 6 bases, and 7 bases had no gene match. CDR3 bases: TGTGCCAGCAGCCTTCAGGGACAGGGGGGTGAAGCTTTCTTT. It codes for CASSLQGQGGEAFF.

The genes are TRBV13 and TRBJ2-7; no reliable D call. In germline, CDR1 is PRHDT, CDR2 FYEKMQ (reference sequence). This CDR3 is built from 11 residues. Trimming pared 5 bases from V and 5 bases from J, leaving 7 bases between. For the CDR3, the DNA is TGTGCCAGCAGCCCACCTCACGAGCAGTACTTC. It encodes CASSPPHEQYF. Variable domain in full (rest from reference TRBV13 and TRBJ2-7): AAGVIQSPRHLIKEKRETATLKCYPIPRHDTVYWYQQGPGQDPQFLISFYEKMQSDKGSIPDRFSAQQFSDYHSELNMSSLELGDSALYFCASSPPHEQYFGPGTRLTVT.

The genes are TRBV11-2 and TRBJ2-7; D possibly corresponds to TRBD1 (5 bases). Trimming cost V 3 bases and J 3 bases, with 15 bases left between them. Germline CDR1 and CDR2: SGHAT and FQNNGV. The CDR3 runs to 15 residues. The CDR3 DNA sequence: TGTGCCAGCAGCTTCAGACTGGACAACTACTACGAGCAGTACTTC. It is translated as CASSFRLDNYYEQYF.

The rearrangement joins TRBV5-1 to TRBJ2-1; 7 bases are shared with TRBD2. The CDR3 runs 11 residues. In germline, CDR1 is SGHRS, CDR2 YFSETQ. V lost 6 bases, J lost 9 bases, and 3 bases stayed unmatched. CDR3 in amino acids: CASTWGGEQFF. The CDR3 DNA reads TGCGCCAGCACCTGGGGGGGTGAGCAGTTCTTC. The whole variable domain, filled in from reference TRBV5-1 and TRBJ2-1, reads KAGVTQTPRYLIKTRGQQVTLSCSPISGHRSVSWYQQTPGQGLQFLFEYFSETQRNKGNFPGRFSGRQFSNSRSEMNVSTLELGDSALYLCASTWGGEQFFGPGTRLTVL.

V and J are TRBV19 and TRBJ2-7; weak D call: TRBD1 (6 bases). Trimming removed 8 bases from V and 2 bases from J, with 22 bases in between. CDR3 length equals 16 residues. Looked up from germline, CDR1 is LNHDA and CDR2 is SQIVND (reference sequence). As DNA, the CDR3 is TGTGCCAGTCCCCTGGACAGTACAAACCAAACCTACGAGCAGTACTTC. It is translated as CASPLDSTNQTYEQYF.